One and the same sample provided the 13 T cell receptor beta chains below, sequenced in a study of blood T cell repertoires in COVID-19. Measured with immunoSEQ multiplex PCR; TCRdb has only the in-frame clones, and not every one. The sample shows around 200,000 clones, approximately 83% of them seen only once. The specimen sequenced was peripheral blood. Receptor source: a woman in her 30s with COVID-19, enrolled during active disease.

This clone was seen more than once but under ten times. Additional DNA sequences in this sample encode the identical CDR3. The rearrangement uses TRBV3-1 (or the pseudogene TRBV3-2) and TRBJ1-6; 9 bases map to TRBD1. Germline loops: CDR1 LGHDT, CDR2 YNNKEL (reference sequence). The CDR3 totals 14 residues. Trimming at V came to 3 bases and at J to 9 bases, leaving 3 bases not matched to a gene. CDR3 in DNA: TGTGCCAGCAGCCAGGGACAGGGAGGTTCACCCCTCCACTTT. It encodes CASSQGQGGSPLHF.

This chain connects TRBV19 to TRBJ2-1, with TRBD1 as a possible D gene (6 bases). Looked up from germline, CDR1 is LNHDA and CDR2 is SQIVND (reference sequence). The CDR3 is 15 amino acids. The V end lost 3 bases, the J end lost 7 bases, and 16 bases lay between the germline ends. CDR3 DNA: TGTGCCAGTAGTATTCGGCAGGGGATAGGGAATGAGCAGTTCTTC. Amino acids: CASSIRQGIGNEQFF.

The chain carries TRBV5-1 and TRBJ2-1; the match to TRBD2 covers 11 bases. With V trimmed by 4 bases and J by 5 bases, 8 bases remained unmatched. The length of the CDR3 is 16 residues. From germline, CDR1 is SGHRS and CDR2 YFSETQ. CDR3 in amino acids: CASSPLAGGVHNEQFF. CDR3 nucleotides: TGCGCCAGCAGCCCTTTAGCGGGAGGGGTCCACAATGAGCAGTTCTTC.

This clone occurred once. The chain couples TRBV20-1 to TRBJ2-7, with TRBD2 matching over 7 bases. The CDR3 has 15 residues. Unmatched junction bases numbered 12, after V lost 3 bases and J lost 4 bases. The germline V gene has CDR1 DFQATT and CDR2 SNEGSKA (reference sequence). For the CDR3, the DNA is TGCAGTGCTAGTCAAGATCGGGGGGTTGTATACGAGCAGTACTTC. Translating gives CSASQDRGVVYEQYF.

This clone came up once. The gene calls are TRBV5-6 and TRBJ1-3; D unclear. V was cut by 0 bases and J by 5 bases, with 12 bases left in between. CDR1 and CDR2 from the germline V gene are SGHDT and YYEEEE. The CDR3 is made up of 15 amino acids. In nucleotides, the CDR3 is TGTGCCAGCAGCTTGGTAGAACAGATTCGAAACACCATATATTTT. Amino acid sequence: CASSLVEQIRNTIYF.

The chain has TRBV18 and TRBJ2-3; 9 bases match TRBD2. The CDR3 totals 18 residues. V shed 3 bases and J 2 bases; nucleotides not matched to a gene: 12. Germline assignment: CDR1 KGHSH and CDR2 LQKENI. CDR3 region: CASSPGIAGVSFTDTQYF. DNA for the CDR3: TGTGCCAGCTCACCCGGGATAGCGGGGGTGTCGTTCACAGATACGCAGTATTTT.

This chain joins TRBV7-2 and TRBJ2-1, with 11 nucleotides matching TRBD1. This CDR3 region has 15 residues. Per germline, CDR1 SGHTA and CDR2 FQGNSA. Trimming took 5 bases from V and 4 from J; bases not matched to a gene: 4. The CDR3 DNA reads as TGTGCCAGCAGCGTGGACAGGGGGCTATACAATGAGCAGTTCTTC. Its protein is CASSVDRGLYNEQFF. The complete variable domain, with remaining parts taken from reference TRBV7-2 and TRBJ2-1, reads GAGVSQSPSNKVTEKGKDVELRCDPISGHTALYWYRQSLGQGLEFLIYFQGNSAPDKSGLPSDRFSAERTGGSVSTLTIQRTQQEDSAVYLCASSVDRGLYNEQFFGPGTRLTVL.

CDR3 sequence reads: CASSPSRGEALYEQYF. The CDR3 region has the DNA TGTGCCAGCAGTCCCTCTCGCGGGGAGGCCCTCTACGAGCAGTACTTC. The V and J genes are TRBV27 and TRBJ2-7; a weak D match, TRBD2 (6 bases). The ends were cut back, 5 bases at V and 3 bases at J, with 20 bases in the middle. The CDR3 consists of 16 residues. Germline assignment: CDR1 MNHEY and CDR2 SMNVEV (reference sequence).

The rearrangement joins TRBV29-1 to TRBJ2-7; 7 nucleotides line up with TRBD1. J lost 3 bases, V lost 7 bases, and 12 bases had no gene match. The CDR3 consists of 14 residues. Germline V CDR1 and CDR2: SQVTM, ANQGSEA. Here the CDR3 DNA reads TGCAGCGCACGTAGACAGGGCTCTCTCTACGAGCAGTACTTC. Its translation is CSARRQGSLYEQYF.

This clone was counted only a few times. The chain links TRBV3-1 (or the pseudogene TRBV3-2) to TRBJ1-1; D is possibly TRBD1 (5 bases). The CDR3 consists of 14 residues. Germline assignment: CDR1 LGHDT and CDR2 YNNKEL (reference sequence). V was pared by 5 bases and J by 4 bases, with 14 bases between. The CDR3 DNA is TGTGCCAGCAGCTCCGCGGGGGAGATCACTGAAGCTTTCTTT. It encodes CASSSAGEITEAFF.

The rearrangement uses TRBV14 and TRBJ2-7; 7 nucleotides line up with TRBD1. This CDR3 region has 15 residues. Germline V gives CDR1 SGHDN, CDR2 FVKESK. V lost 0 bases and J lost 2; bases outside the gene matches: 4. The CDR3 DNA is TGTGCCAGCAGCCAAGAACCCAGGGGGACCTACGAGCAGTACTTC. Its protein product is CASSQEPRGTYEQYF.

The chain has TRBV28 and TRBJ1-2; 9 bases agree with TRBD1. Germline loops: CDR1 MDHEN, CDR2 SYDVKM. The CDR3 consists of 16 residues. With V trimmed by 1 base and J by 2 bases, 5 bases remained unmatched. The CDR3 bases are TGTGCCAGCAGTTTATCCCTAGGGACAGGGAACTATGGCTACACCTTC. Translated, it gives CASSLSLGTGNYGYTF.

The V gene is TRBV4-1, the J gene TRBJ1-6; D is uncertain. The CDR3 has 15 amino acids. V was trimmed by 3 bases and J by 0 bases, leaving 6 bases between them. Germline values: CDR1 MGHRA, CDR2 YSYEKL. The chain's CDR3 is CASSQISSYNSPLHF. The CDR3, as DNA: TGCGCCAGCAGCCAGATTAGCTCCTATAATTCACCCCTCCACTTT.